This T cell receptor (beta chain) comes out of a study of blood T cell repertoires in COVID-19 (dated by TCRdb to the early 2020s). Some background on the complete study: Recovered participants in ImmuneRACE Cohort 3 were defined as having two consecutive negative NP/OP PCR tests, clearance from a healthcare professional, or resolution of symptoms. Samples covering the acute and convalescent phases of COVID-19 were provided by collaborators in the United States, Italy and Spain. The material from the prospective study consisted of cDNA or gDNA derived from T cells, B-cell-depleted T cells, or PBMCs. Subjects who had been exposed to COVID-19, were actively infected with it, or had recovered from it provided the deeply sampled blood TCRbeta repertoires that made up the dataset. The repertoires were released in a freely available public database meant as a resource for research on the immune response to SARS-CoV-2. Samples came from the ongoing ImmuneRACE study (first 160 participants) plus 1,254 subjects from 6 global collaborators. Sample metadata almost always included a de-identified subject ID, COVID-19 status, age in years and sex. HLA class I and class II types, where available, came from metadata supplied by the sample provider rather than from assay-based typing.

In the prospective study, participants were about 18 to 100 years old, resided in fewer than 25 geographic areas of the United States, and were enrolled through a virtual design. In the prospective study, participants were assigned to cohorts based on the clinical history participants reported in a screening survey and a study questionnaire. In the prospective study, whole blood, serum and a nasopharyngeal or oropharyngeal swab were collected from each participant by mobile phlebotomists. Over a roughly 2-month period, participants in the prospective study had the option of providing additional blood draws and questionnaires. Before DNA extraction, prospective study blood samples were shipped either frozen or at room temperature. The V end gives up 1 base and the J end 3 bases, leaving 4 bases in the junction not matched to a gene. There are 15 amino acids in the CDR3, from cysteine to phenylalanine inclusive. CDR3 DNA is the only sequence kept; it has 45 bases, read in frame from the first base. CDR1 and CDR2 (SGHVS, FQNEAQ) derive from the germline V gene.

TCRbeta CDR3 regions were amplified from genomic DNA using the immunoSEQ Assay, a bias-controlled multiplex PCR. Processing in the source paper ran as follows. The number of nucleated cells in each sample was estimated by amplification of reference gene primers within the assay. To quantify the absolute abundance of each unique TCRbeta CDR3 rearrangement, sequence reads were collapsed and filtered. For each sample, productive Simpson clonality was calculated as the square root of Simpson's diversity index over productive rearrangements. TCRdb carries this immuneACCESS record with in-frame sequences only. Its versions omit some clonotypes, under half of them owing to an unresolved V gene in the studies checked, with the rest unexplained. V and J calls plus clone size are reproduced from that table; the DNA served to infer D and trimming. This sample comprises some 200,000 clones, 70% to 90% of them detected only once. The top ten clones comprise roughly 3.2% of the sample.

Details on this clone: Its specific antigen is unknown. No much larger clonotype is one base removed from it; base qualities were not supplied.

Points the paper makes about the study in general: The quantity of clinical and demographic metadata differed by source and by participant and was supplied without curation.

The chain is assembled from TRBV7-8 and TRBJ2-3, with 7 bases matching TRBD1. Specimen: PBMCs or T cells enriched from blood (not recorded which). This clonotype was obtained from a woman between 45 and 60 years old in a cohort exposed to, infected with or recovered from COVID-19 (not recorded which). For the CDR3, the sequence is CASSLGRQGTDTQYF. The sequenced DNA is TGTGCCAGCAGCTTAGGTCGACAGGGAACAGATACGCAGTATTTT.